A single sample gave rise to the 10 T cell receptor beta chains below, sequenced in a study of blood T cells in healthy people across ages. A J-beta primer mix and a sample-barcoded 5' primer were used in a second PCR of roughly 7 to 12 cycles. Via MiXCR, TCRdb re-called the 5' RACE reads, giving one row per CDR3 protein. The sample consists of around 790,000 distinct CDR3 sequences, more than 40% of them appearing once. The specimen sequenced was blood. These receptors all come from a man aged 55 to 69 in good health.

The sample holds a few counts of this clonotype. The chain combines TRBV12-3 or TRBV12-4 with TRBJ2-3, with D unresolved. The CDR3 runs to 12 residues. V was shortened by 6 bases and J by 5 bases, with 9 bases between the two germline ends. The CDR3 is CASRLFGDTQYF. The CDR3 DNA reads TGTGCCAGCAGATTATTCGGAGATACGCAGTATTTT.

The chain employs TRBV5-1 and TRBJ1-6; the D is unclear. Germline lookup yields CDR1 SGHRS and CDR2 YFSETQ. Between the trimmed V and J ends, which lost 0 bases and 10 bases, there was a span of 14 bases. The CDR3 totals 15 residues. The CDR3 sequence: CASSLEGPPDSPLHF. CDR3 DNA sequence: TGCGCCAGCAGCTTGGAAGGTCCCCCGGACTCACCCCTCCACTTT. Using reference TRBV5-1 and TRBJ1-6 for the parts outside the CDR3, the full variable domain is KAGVTQTPRYLIKTRGQQVTLSCSPISGHRSVSWYQQTPGQGLQFLFEYFSETQRNKGNFPGRFSGRQFSNSRSEMNVSTLELGDSALYLCASSLEGPPDSPLHFGNGTRLTVT.

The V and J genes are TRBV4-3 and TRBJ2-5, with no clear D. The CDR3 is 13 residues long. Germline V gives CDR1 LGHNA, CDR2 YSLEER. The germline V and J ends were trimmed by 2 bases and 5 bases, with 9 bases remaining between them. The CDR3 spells CASSQSGIETQYF. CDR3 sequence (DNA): TGCGCCAGCAGCCAAAGTGGGATTGAGACCCAGTACTTC.

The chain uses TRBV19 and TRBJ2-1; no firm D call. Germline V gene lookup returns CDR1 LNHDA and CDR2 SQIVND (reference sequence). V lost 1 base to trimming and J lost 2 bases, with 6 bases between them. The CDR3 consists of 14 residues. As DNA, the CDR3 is TGTGCCAGTAGTATAGGTCAGACCTACAATGAGCAGTTCTTC. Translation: CASSIGQTYNEQFF.

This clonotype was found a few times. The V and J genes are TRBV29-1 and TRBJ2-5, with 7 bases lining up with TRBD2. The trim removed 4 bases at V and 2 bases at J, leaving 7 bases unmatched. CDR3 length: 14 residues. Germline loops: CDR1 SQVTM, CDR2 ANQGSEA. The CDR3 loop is CSVGWLGLQETQYF. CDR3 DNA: TGCAGCGTTGGGTGGCTGGGACTACAAGAGACCCAGTACTTC.

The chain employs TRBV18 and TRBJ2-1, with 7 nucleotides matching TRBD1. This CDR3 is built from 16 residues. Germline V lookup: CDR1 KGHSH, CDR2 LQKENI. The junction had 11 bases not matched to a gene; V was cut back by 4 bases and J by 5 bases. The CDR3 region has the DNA TGTGCCAGCTCACTAAGCACGGGACAGTTACACAATGAGCAGTTCTTC. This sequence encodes CASSLSTGQLHNEQFF. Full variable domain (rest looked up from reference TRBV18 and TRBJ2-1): NAGVMQNPRHLVRRRGQEARLRCSPMKGHSHVYWYRQLPEEGLKFMVYLQKENIIDESGMPKERFSAEFPKEGPSILRIQQVVRGDSAAYFCASSLSTGQLHNEQFFGPGTRLTVL.

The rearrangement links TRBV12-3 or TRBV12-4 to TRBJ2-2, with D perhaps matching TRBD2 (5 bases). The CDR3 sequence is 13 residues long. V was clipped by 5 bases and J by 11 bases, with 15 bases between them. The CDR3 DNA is TGTGCCAGCAGTCCTATGGGGAGAGGTGAGCTGTTTTTT. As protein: CASSPMGRGELFF.

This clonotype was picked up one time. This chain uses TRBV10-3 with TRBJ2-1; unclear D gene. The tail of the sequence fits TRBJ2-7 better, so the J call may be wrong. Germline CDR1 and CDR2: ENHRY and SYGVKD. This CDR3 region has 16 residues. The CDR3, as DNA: TGTGCCATCAGTGAATATACAGAAGGGTCCTACAATGAGCAGTACTTC. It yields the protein CAISEYTEGSYNEQYF.

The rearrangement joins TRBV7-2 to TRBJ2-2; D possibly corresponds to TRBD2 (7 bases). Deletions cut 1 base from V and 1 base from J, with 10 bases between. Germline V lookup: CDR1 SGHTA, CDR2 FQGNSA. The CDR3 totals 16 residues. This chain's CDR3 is CASSLGGGRNTGELFF. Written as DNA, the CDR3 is TGTGCCAGCAGCTTAGGGGGGGGCAGGAACACCGGGGAGCTGTTTTTT.

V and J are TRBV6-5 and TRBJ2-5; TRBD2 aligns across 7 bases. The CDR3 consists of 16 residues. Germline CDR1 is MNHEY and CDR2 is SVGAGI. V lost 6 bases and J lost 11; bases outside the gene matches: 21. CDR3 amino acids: CASRSGGTVSYNEQYF. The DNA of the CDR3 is TGTGCCAGCAGATCCGGGGGGACGGTGTCCTACAATGAGCAGTACTTC.